The present T cell receptor (beta chain) was sequenced within a study of T cell repertoires in ileal Crohn's disease. Study background: All patients had surgery for stricturing (approximately 60%) or penetrating (around 40%) disease.

Germline CDR1 reads SEHNR; CDR2 reads FQNEAQ (reference sequence). The CDR3 covers 12 residues. With 2 bases removed from V and 4 bases from J, the gap between germline ends came to 5 bases. Clones were read by immunoSEQ multiplex PCR, and TCRdb kept only the in-frame ones, dropping some. The repertoire has 15,000 to 20,000 clones, just over 85% of them found once; the top ten carry 5.5% to 6.5%. The rearrangement uses TRBV7-9 and TRBJ1-1, with no clear D. The TCR was taken from an adult with Crohn's disease. The source material was ileal tissue. CDR3 bases: TGTGCCAGCAGCTTAATAGCCACTGAAGCTTTCTTT. Encoded protein: CASSLIATEAFF.